This TCR beta chain comes out of a study of shared clonotypes between healthy human individuals. About the study: A couple of women and a few men aged 18 to 49 made up the donors.

As regards this clone: Its antigen is not known.

Roughly 27,000 T cell genomes, or 200 ng DNA, went into the sorted-subset replicate PCRs. TCRdb's copy holds only in-frame clones and misses some; the assay was immunoSEQ multiplex PCR. The table records millions of clones, more than 80% of them present only once. Findings of the study overall: Rarefaction exposed incomplete sorted-subset sequencing despite large depth.

The CDR3 extends over 15 amino acids. Germline V lookup: CDR1 MDHEN, CDR2 SYDVKM. V lost 5 bases to trimming and J lost 3 bases; unmatched junction nucleotides: 9. The rearrangement uses TRBV28 and TRBJ2-7, with 8 bases aligning to TRBD1. The sequence came from a man aged 18 to 29 in good health. The sequenced sample consisted of naive CD4+ T cells sorted from blood. Subset: CD45RA+ positively selected. This chain's CDR3 is CASSPRTGTIYEQYF. For the CDR3, the DNA is TGTGCCAGCAGTCCAAGGACAGGGACAATCTACGAGCAGTACTTC.